The following is a T cell receptor (beta chain) sequence with its context. The antigen is not known. Clones were sequenced by immunoSEQ multiplex PCR, and TCRdb holds only the in-frame ones, with some missing. This sample yields some 1,700 clones, of which 95% to 97% are seen a single time; 2% to 2.5% belongs to the top ten. The length of the CDR3 is 16 residues. Per the germline V gene, CDR1 is MNHEY and CDR2 is SVGAGI. The V segment lost 0 bases and the J segment 4 bases; nucleotides outside the gene matches: 6. This entry is derived from a study of chemoradiotherapy in HPV16-positive cancers. Study context: Candidate HPV-specific T-cell clones and common TCR motifs came from functional assays in a couple of HPV16-positive patients.

General study results and limits: Functional assays defining HPV-specific T cells used only a couple of HPV16-positive patients. Non-HPV-specific T cells did not expand in tumors during treatment, whereas candidate HPV-specific clones and E7-related motifs did.

The input for sequencing was tumor tissue, taken from a patient who underwent chemoradiotherapy. The receptor was isolated from a human donor with HPV-associated anogenital cancer. This sequence joins TRBV6-5 and TRBJ1-2; 9 nucleotides align to TRBD1. The CDR3 sequence: CASSYSKGQGGYGYTF. The CDR3 DNA follows: TGTGCCAGCAGTTACTCGAAGGGACAGGGAGGCTATGGCTACACCTTC.